Sequencing of this T cell receptor beta chain was carried out in a study of T cell repertoires in cytomegalovirus infection (dated by TCRdb to about 2019). About the full investigation: Alongside well-studied HLA-B-restricted epitopes, the peptide stimulations were aimed at recently identified HLA-C-restricted CMV epitopes, whose presentation resists viral immunomodulation. Donor HLA type was relevant to the analysis, because carriage of CMV infection together with the matching HLA type was indicated by public TCR beta signatures. Overall study results and their limits: Cumulative frequency of public TCR beta family members discriminated carriers of CMV infection plus the relevant HLA type in this cohort and an independent 352-donor cohort. In the ex vivo response, HLA-C-restricted CMV-specific TCR beta clonotypes were dominant, and in two of eight donors the single most frequent clonotype came from this HLA-C-restricted group.

The instrument given in TCRdb is Illumina HiSeq 1500. The public reads were reprocessed in TCRdb via fastp at Q25 and MiXCR, keeping in-frame beta chains. Rows with one shared CDR3 protein collapse into an entry with the most common genes and DNA. The sample has 550,000 to 700,000 distinct CDR3 sequences on record, about 40% of them singletons. The top ten constitute 48% of the sample. What this sample's treatment or condition label stands for: in vitro stimulation with specific CMV peptide epitopes to enrich CMV-specific T cells. Sequences SGHTA (CDR1) and FQGNSA (CDR2) are obtained from the germline V gene. Including the terminal cysteine and phenylalanine, the CDR3 comprises 13 residues. The sequence is cut down to CDR3 DNA, 39 bases in frame from base 1. The V and J ends are trimmed by 5 bases and 7 bases, leaving 14 bases between them. This clonotype has only a few counts. The target of this receptor is not known. Qualities for individual bases were not recorded, and no much larger clone is one base off.

Sequencing used cultured PBMCs, obtained from culture after CMV antigen stimulation. This sequence uses TRBV7-2 and TRBJ1-2, with no confident D gene call. The sequence was obtained from a human donor in good health (CMV status not recorded). Some clones in this sample may be carry-over from other donors' samples. The bases read TGTGCCAGCAGCGTAAATCCCGGTCGTGGCTACACCTTC. Translated, this gives CASSVNPGRGYTF.